A selection of T cell receptor beta chains follows, all from one sample in a study of blood T cell repertoires in COVID-19. Libraries were prepared by immunoSEQ multiplex PCR; TCRdb keeps only in-frame clonotypes and omits some of them. This sample has almost 400,000 clones; 87% occur once, and the top ten carry 2.3%. Sequencing was performed on peripheral blood. The receptors were gathered from an older woman with COVID-19, enrolled during active disease. CDR3s include the opening cysteine and the closing phenylalanine or tryptophan. The D gene is left open where the match is weak. Clone size appears in some rows only: once, few, many, or a class for an expanded clone.

>16|TRBJ1-6|TRBV7-2|few|TRBD1
TGTGCCAGCAGCTCGACAGGGACCCGGGGAAATTCACCCCTCCACTTT
CASSSTGTRGNSPLHF
>13|TRBJ2-1|TRBV2|-|-
TGTGCCAGCAGTGAACCAGTCCGAAATGAGCAGTTCTTC
CASSEPVRNEQFF
>13|TRBJ1-1|TRBV6-1|-|TRBD1
TGTGCCAGCAGTGAGACACAGGGGACTGAAGCTTTCTTT
CASSETQGTEAFF
>15|TRBJ1-1|TRBV7-2|-|TRBD1
TGTGCCAGCAGCTTAGGGGACAGAATGAACACTGAAGCTTTCTTT
CASSLGDRMNTEAFF
>14|TRBJ1-1|TRBV7-2|-|-
TGTGCCAGCAGCTTAGAATACTCTAACACTGAAGCTTTCTTT
CASSLEYSNTEAFF
>15|TRBJ2-2|TRBV2|-|-
TGTGCCAGCAGCTTGTACCCCGCGGGCACCGGGGAGCTGTTTTTT
CASSLYPAGTGELFF
>15|TRBJ2-5|TRBV7-7|-|-
TGTGCTAGCAGTCTGGACTTCGCCCTTCAAGAGACCCAGTACTTC
CASSLDFALQETQYF
>13|TRBJ2-5|TRBV7-7|-|TRBD1
TGTGCCAGCAGCTTACAGGGGGTGGAGACCCAGTACTTC
CASSLQGVETQYF
>20|TRBJ2-7|TRBV19|once|TRBD2
TGTGCCAGTAGTATGAAGTGGACTAGCGGGGGGTTTGACTCCTACTACGAGCAGTACTTC
CASSMKWTSGGFDSYYEQYF
>12|TRBJ1-2|TRBV28|-|-
TGTGCCAGCAATCACAGGGCTGAGGGCTACACCTTC
CASNHRAEGYTF
>15|TRBJ1-5|TRBV6-1|-|-
TGTGCCAGCAGTGAACTCGGACAGATGGGGCAGCCCCAGCATTTT
CASSELGQMGQPQHF
>19|TRBJ1-4|TRBV7-6|-|-
TGTGCCAGCAGCCGGAACAGGGAAGGGTTTTTGTCCCCTAATGAAAAACTGTTTTTT
CASSRNREGFLSPNEKLFF
>13|TRBJ1-4|TRBV19|-|-
TGTGCCAGTAGTTTTTGGGAGGGTGAAAAACTGTTTTTT
CASSFWEGEKLFF
>14|TRBJ1-1|TRBV6-5|-|TRBD1
TGTGCCAGCAGTCCCGGGACAGCGAACACTGAAGCTTTCTTT
CASSPGTANTEAFF
>17|TRBJ2-3|TRBV27|-|-
TGTGCCAGCAGTTTATACTCCCCCCCCCGGGGCACAGATACGCAGTATTTT
CASSLYSPPRGTDTQYF
>15|TRBJ2-1|TRBV6-5|-|-
TGTGCCAGCAGTCCCGGGTCGATTTCCTACAATGAGCAGTTCTTC
CASSPGSISYNEQFF
>14|TRBJ2-7|TRBV14|-|TRBD2
TGTGCCAGCAGCCAAGATGGGGGGGTGTACGAGCAGTACTTC
CASSQDGGVYEQYF
>14|TRBJ2-4|TRBV29-1|-|-
TGCAGCGTCTCTCAAGAGTTCGGGGTTCGAATTCAGTACTTC
CSVSQEFGVRIQYF
>15|TRBJ1-1|TRBV19|-|-
TGTGCCAGTAGTATAGGGAGGAGACCCAACACTGAAGCTTTCTTT
CASSIGRRPNTEAFF
>18|TRBJ2-1|TRBV21-1|-|-
TGTGCCAGCAGCAAACCAACATGCCGGGACACCTCCTACAATGAGCAGTTCTTC
CASSKPTCRDTSYNEQFF
>17|TRBJ2-3|TRBV27|once|TRBD1
TGTGCCAGCAGTTCCCCTGACAGGGGGCGCGGGACAGATACGCAGTATTTT
CASSSPDRGRGTDTQYF
>16|TRBJ1-1|TRBV3-1/TRBV3-2|-|TRBD1
TGTGCCAGCAGCCACTTCAGCGACAGGGGTGAATCTGAAGCTTTCTTT
CASSHFSDRGESEAFF
>11|TRBJ2-5|TRBV7-9|-|TRBD2
TGTGCCAGCAGCTCGGGGGGGACCCAGTACTTC
CASSSGGTQYF
>19|TRBJ2-6|TRBV11-2|-|TRBD1
TGTGCCAGCAGCTTAGAGGGAGGACAGGGTGCCCCTGGGGCCAACGTCCTGACTTTC
CASSLEGGQGAPGANVLTF
>13|TRBJ1-3|TRBV6-5|-|TRBD1
TGTGCCAGCAGGACAGGGACAGGAAACACCATATATTTT
CASRTGTGNTIYF
>15|TRBJ2-7|TRBV4-1|-|TRBD1
TGCGCCAGCAGCTCTGGACAGGGCCTCGATCGCGAGCAGTACTTC
CASSSGQGLDREQYF
>16|TRBJ2-1|TRBV5-1|-|TRBD1
TGCGCCAGCAGCGGGACAGGCTATCCCTCCTACAATGAGCAGTTCTTC
CASSGTGYPSYNEQFF
>17|TRBJ1-5|TRBV19|-|TRBD1
TGTGCCAGTAGTATCATTGGACAGGGGGCGCGGAGTCAGCCCCAGCATTTT
CASSIIGQGARSQPQHF
>13|TRBJ2-7|TRBV2|few|TRBD1
TGTGCCAGCATGAGGGACAGGGTCAACGAGCAGTACTTC
CASMRDRVNEQYF
>18|TRBJ2-7|TRBV7-9|-|-
TGTGCCAGCAGCTTAGACTGGGGGCTAAGCAAGGGTGCCTACGAGCAGTACTTC
CASSLDWGLSKGAYEQYF
>15|TRBJ1-1|TRBV19|-|TRBD1
TGTGCCAGTAGTACCTGGGGGACAGGGATACAGGAAGCTTTCTTT
CASSTWGTGIQEAFF
>16|TRBJ1-3|TRBV7-8|-|-
TGTGCCAGCAGGCCAATAGGATGGAGCTCTGGAAACACCATATATTTT
CASRPIGWSSGNTIYF
>15|TRBJ2-5|TRBV5-6|-|TRBD2
TGTGCCAGCAGCTTCGTACTAGCGGGGCAAGAGACCCAGTACTTC
CASSFVLAGQETQYF
>14|TRBJ1-1|TRBV25-1|few|-
TGTGCCAGCAGCCGCAATCCAGGGGAGGGTGAAGCTTTCTTT
CASSRNPGEGEAFF
>16|TRBJ1-2|TRBV11-2|-|TRBD1
TGTGCCAGCAGCTTAGATACCTTAAGGGGGCATAATGGCTACACCTTC
CASSLDTLRGHNGYTF
>15|TRBJ2-5|TRBV5-1|-|TRBD1
TGCGCCAGCAGCAGGGGGACAGGGGGCCAAGAGACCCAGTACTTC
CASSRGTGGQETQYF
>15|TRBJ1-2|TRBV28|once|-
TGTGCCAGCAGTTTATGGGGCAGGGTTTGGGATGGCTACACCTTC
CASSLWGRVWDGYTF
>16|TRBJ1-5|TRBV15|-|TRBD1
TGTGCCACCAGCAGAGACCTGACAGGGGGCAGGCAGCCCCAGCATTTT
CATSRDLTGGRQPQHF
>15|TRBJ2-7|TRBV25-1|-|TRBD2
TGTGCCAGCAGTCCCCCGGGAGGGAGCTCCTACGAGCAGTACTTC
CASSPPGGSSYEQYF
>11|TRBJ2-5|TRBV12-3/TRBV12-4|-|-
TGTGCCAGCAGCCCGTCGGAGACCCAGTACTTC
CASSPSETQYF
>13|TRBJ2-1|TRBV4-2|-|TRBD2
TGTGCCAGCAGCCTTAGCGGGGGGACTGAGCAGTTCTTC
CASSLSGGTEQFF
>12|TRBJ1-5|TRBV7-9|-|-
TGTGCCAGCAGCCTCTTATATCAGCCCCAGCATTTT
CASSLLYQPQHF
>19|TRBJ2-7|TRBV5-1|once|-
TGCGCCAGCAGGCCTACAGGGTCAATGGCCGTAAAGTCTACTAATGAGCAGTACTTC
CASRPTGSMAVKSTNEQYF